The 17 T cell receptor beta chains given below trace back to one sample, sequenced in a study of cytomegalovirus exposure and HLA in healthy donors. The PCR had 60 Vbeta and 13 Jbeta primers. This table comes from immunoSEQ multiplex PCR, and its TCRdb copy is limited to in-frame clones, with some not included. Of under 200,000 clones listed, over 70% are singletons. Sequencing used PBMCs. All receptors derive from a woman between 45 and 65 years old in good health and CMV-seronegative.

The chain couples TRBV6-5 to TRBJ1-2, with TRBD1 matching 9 bases. The V segment lost 5 bases and the J segment 6 bases; nucleotides outside the gene matches: 7. Germline-derived CDR1 and CDR2 are MNHEY and SVGAGI. CDR3 length: 14 residues. CDR3 residues: CASSQTGTGNGYTF. Here the CDR3 DNA reads TGTGCCAGCAGTCAAACCGGGACAGGGAATGGCTACACCTTC.

The chain carries TRBV5-1 and TRBJ1-5; D possibly corresponds to TRBD1 (5 bases). Trimming pared 5 bases from V and 5 bases from J, leaving 17 bases between. The CDR3 consists of 15 residues. CDR1 is SGHRS and CDR2 is YFSETQ in the germline V gene. CDR3 bases: TGCGCCAGCAGTTTAGATTCAGGGTCCGATCAGCCCCAGCATTTT. It yields the protein CASSLDSGSDQPQHF.

This chain uses TRBV6-6 with TRBJ1-4; D uncertain. The V end was cut by 10 bases, the J end by 3 bases, with 9 bases between. The CDR3 covers 12 residues. Germline lookup yields CDR1 MNHNY and CDR2 SVGAGI (reference sequence). The CDR3 DNA sequence: TGTGCCACGGGAGATTCTAATGAAAAACTGTTTTTT. Residues: CATGDSNEKLFF.

V and J are TRBV7-9 and TRBJ1-1; D remains ambiguous. This CDR3 region has 13 residues. The germline gives CDR1 SEHNR, CDR2 FQNEAQ (reference sequence). Trimming pared 4 bases from V and 2 bases from J, leaving 8 bases between. The CDR3 DNA follows: TGTGCCAGCAGCTCTCAGGCAAACACTGAAGCTTTCTTT. It codes for CASSSQANTEAFF.

The chain carries TRBV6-5 and TRBJ1-5; possibly TRBD1 for D (6 bases). Germline lookup yields CDR1 MNHEY and CDR2 SVGAGI. V was shortened by 6 bases and J by 6 bases, with 15 bases between the two germline ends. This CDR3 has 14 amino acids. The CDR3 coding sequence is TGTGCCAGCAGGGAACAACAGGGTTTTCAGCCCCAGCATTTT. Translation gives CASREQQGFQPQHF.

The genes are TRBV2 and TRBJ1-1, with D maybe TRBD1 (6 bases). Per germline, CDR1 SNHLY and CDR2 FYNNEI. Trimming took 5 bases from V and 1 from J, leaving 8 bases between them. The CDR3 covers 13 residues. The CDR3 is CASSRGQNTEAFF. The CDR3 coding sequence is TGTGCCAGCAGTCGGGGACAGAACACTGAAGCTTTCTTT.

The V gene is TRBV2, the J gene TRBJ2-3; TRBD2 aligns across 7 bases. The germline V gene encodes CDR1 SNHLY and CDR2 FYNNEI. V lost 8 bases, J lost 1 base, and 3 bases stayed unmatched. The CDR3 consists of 13 residues. The CDR3 DNA follows: TGTGCCAGCCTAAGCGGGGGCACAGATACGCAGTATTTT. Its translation is CASLSGGTDTQYF.

The chain is built from TRBV7-2 and TRBJ2-7; a weak D match, TRBD1 (5 bases). CDR1 and CDR2 (germline): SGHTA, FQGNSA. The CDR3 runs to 14 residues. The V end was cut by 3 bases, the J end by 1 base, with 10 bases between. DNA of the CDR3: TGTGCCAGCAGCTTTGTAGGGGAATCCTACGAGCAGTACTTC. It specifies CASSFVGESYEQYF.

This clone showed up just once. The chain has TRBV5-4 and TRBJ1-2; 7 bases align to TRBD1. V lost 4 bases to trimming and J lost 4 bases; unmatched junction nucleotides: 4. In germline, CDR1 is SGHNT, CDR2 YYREEE (reference sequence). This CDR3 is 13 amino acids long. The CDR3 nucleotides read TGTGCCAGCAGCGGCGACAGGGCCTATGGCTACACCTTC. It codes for CASSGDRAYGYTF.

The chain carries TRBV2 and TRBJ2-4, with D possibly being TRBD1 (5 bases). This CDR3 is built from 15 residues. The germline V and J ends were trimmed by 4 bases and 8 bases, with 18 bases remaining between them. Germline-derived CDR1 and CDR2 are SNHLY and FYNNEI. Here the CDR3 DNA reads TGTGCCAGCAGTGTCAGCAGGGATAAGACCTACATTCAGTACTTC. Translating gives CASSVSRDKTYIQYF.

The chain links TRBV9 to TRBJ2-7, with 11 nucleotides matching TRBD2. V trimming: 3 bases; J trimming: 5 bases; junction bases outside the gene matches: 4. The CDR3 runs 14 residues. In germline, CDR1 is SGDLS, CDR2 YYNGEE. This CDR3 is CASSALGLADEQYF. Written as DNA, the CDR3 is TGTGCCAGCAGCGCATTGGGACTAGCGGACGAGCAGTACTTC. The whole variable domain, remainder taken from reference TRBV9 and TRBJ2-7, is DSGVTQTPKHLITATGQRVTLRCSPRSGDLSVYWYQQSLDQGLQFLIQYYNGEERAKGNILERFSAQQFPDLHSELNLSSLELGDSALYFCASSALGLADEQYFGPGTRLTVT.

V gene TRBV5-4 combines with J gene TRBJ2-7; the match to TRBD1 covers 10 bases. The trim removed 0 bases at V and 6 bases at J, leaving 9 bases unmatched. The germline V gene has CDR1 SGHNT and CDR2 YYREEE (reference sequence). The CDR3 extends over 16 amino acids. Here the CDR3 DNA reads TGTGCCAGCAGCTTGGGGTCGGGACAGGGGACCACCGAGCAGTACTTC. Its protein product is CASSLGSGQGTTEQYF.

This sequence joins TRBV6-1 and TRBJ1-3; D remains ambiguous. V was trimmed by 5 bases and J by 5 bases, leaving 16 bases between them. Germline CDR1 and CDR2: MNHNS and SASEGT. The CDR3 covers 15 residues. DNA for the CDR3: TGTGCCAGCAGTCCCCGTTTCTCGGGTAGAAACACCATATATTTT. Protein sequence: CASSPRFSGRNTIYF.

The chain recombines TRBV6-1 with TRBJ2-7; the match to TRBD1 covers 7 bases. CDR1 is MNHNS and CDR2 is SASEGT in the germline V gene. Trimming took 6 bases from V and 0 from J; bases not matched to a gene: 5. The CDR3 totals 14 residues. CDR3 protein: CASRRGQTSYEQYF. CDR3 DNA: TGTGCCAGCAGGAGGGGACAGACCTCCTACGAGCAGTACTTC.

In its sample, this clone was seen once. The chain joins TRBV7-6 to TRBJ2-2, with TRBD1 identical over 7 bases. CDR3 length equals 17 residues. The V gene's germline CDR1 is SGHVS and CDR2 FNYEAQ. V was clipped by 5 bases and J by 0 bases; unmatched bases: 9. CDR3 amino acids: CASSLLAGTANTGELFF. In nucleotides, the CDR3 is TGTGCCAGCAGCCTATTAGCCGGGACAGCGAACACCGGGGAGCTGTTTTTT.

The V call is TRBV28, the J call TRBJ1-4, with 8 bases fitting TRBD1. The CDR3 is 14 residues long. Trimming cost V 6 bases and J 4 bases; bases outside gene matches: 4. Looked up from germline, CDR1 is MDHEN and CDR2 is SYDVKM. For the CDR3, the DNA is TGTGCCAGCAGGTGGACAGGGAATAATGAAAAACTGTTTTTT. Translated, it gives CASRWTGNNEKLFF.

The table lists this clone with a count of one. V usage is TRBV5-1 and J usage is TRBJ1-2; a weak D match, TRBD1 (5 bases). Per the germline V gene, CDR1 is SGHRS and CDR2 is YFSETQ. The CDR3 runs to 13 residues. Trimming removed 0 bases from V and 6 bases from J, with 9 bases in between. CDR3 sequence: CASSLVDKNGYTF. The CDR3 DNA reads as TGCGCCAGCAGCTTGGTGGACAAAAATGGCTACACCTTC. The whole variable domain, filled in from reference TRBV5-1 and TRBJ1-2, reads KAGVTQTPRYLIKTRGQQVTLSCSPISGHRSVSWYQQTPGQGLQFLFEYFSETQRNKGNFPGRFSGRQFSNSRSEMNVSTLELGDSALYLCASSLVDKNGYTFGSGTRLTVV.